This section outlines one T cell receptor beta chain sequence together with its context. This sample was taken from a study of blood T cell repertoires in COVID-19. How the authors handled the data: Reference gene primer amplification gave estimated nucleated cell counts. Libraries were prepared by immunoSEQ multiplex PCR; TCRdb keeps only in-frame clonotypes and omits some of them. The V and J calls and clone size are taken from that table; D and trimming were inferred from the DNA. Of about 380,000 clones listed, 80% to 90% are singletons. Recruitment covered about two dozen US areas and drew participants whose ages spanned roughly 18 to 90 years. Assignment of participants to cohorts was predicated upon participant-reported clinical history. Donors in Cohort 3 who had recovered were those with two negative PCRs, healthcare professional clearance, or resolution of their symptoms. This clonotype was obtained from a man aged 30 to 39 who had recovered from COVID-19. The sequencing sample was made of PBMCs or T cells enriched from blood (not recorded which).

The CDR3 DNA reads as TGTGCCTGGAGTGAGGGTGCCGGACTAGCTTCGCGGAATACGCAGTATTTT. This translates into CAWSEGAGLASRNTQYF. This chain joins TRBV30 and TRBJ2-3, with TRBD2 matching over 8 bases. J was trimmed by 7 bases and V by 1 base; bases with no gene match: 16. CDR1 and CDR2 from the germline V gene are GTSNPN and SVGIG (reference sequence). The CDR3 spans 17 residues. Full variable domain (remainder filled in from reference TRBV30 and TRBJ2-3): SQTIHQWPATLVQPVGSPLSLECTVEGTSNPNLYWYRQAAGRGLQLLFYSVGIGQISSEVPQNLSASRPQDRQFILSSKKLLLSDSGFYLCAWSEGAGLASRNTQYFGPGTRLTVL.